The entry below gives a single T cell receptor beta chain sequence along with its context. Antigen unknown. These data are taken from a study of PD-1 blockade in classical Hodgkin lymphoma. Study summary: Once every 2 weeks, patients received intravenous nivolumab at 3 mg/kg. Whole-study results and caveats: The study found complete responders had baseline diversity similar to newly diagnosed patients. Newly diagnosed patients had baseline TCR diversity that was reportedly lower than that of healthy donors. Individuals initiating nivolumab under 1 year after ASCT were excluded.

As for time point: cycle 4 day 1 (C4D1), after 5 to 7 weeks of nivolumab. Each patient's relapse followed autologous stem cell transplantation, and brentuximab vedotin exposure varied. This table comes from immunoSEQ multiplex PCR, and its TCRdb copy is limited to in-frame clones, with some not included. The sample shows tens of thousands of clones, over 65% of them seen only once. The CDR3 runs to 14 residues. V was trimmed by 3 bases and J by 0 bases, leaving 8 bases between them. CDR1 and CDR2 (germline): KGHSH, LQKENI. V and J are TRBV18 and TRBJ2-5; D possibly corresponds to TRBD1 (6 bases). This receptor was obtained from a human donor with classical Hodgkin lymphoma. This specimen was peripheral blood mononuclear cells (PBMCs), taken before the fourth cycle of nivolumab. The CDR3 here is CASSPGDNQETQYF. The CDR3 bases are TGTGCCAGCTCACCGGGGGACAACCAAGAGACCCAGTACTTC.